These 18 T cell receptor beta chains were sequenced from one sample in a study of shared clonotypes between healthy human individuals. The data were produced by immunoSEQ multiplex PCR, yet TCRdb's version contains in-frame clones alone and is incomplete. Of 2.3 million or so clones detected, 90% to 95% appear once; the ten largest clones hold 0.39%. Sequences were obtained from naive CD4+ T cells from PBMCs. Subset described: CD45RA+ positively selected. The receptors were sampled from a man aged 18 to 29 in good health. Some clones in this sample may be carry-over from other donors' samples.

As concerns this clone: The same CDR3 arises from other DNA sequences in this sample as well. This rearrangement joins TRBV7-3 to TRBJ2-5; D not resolved. This CDR3 spans 13 amino acids. CDR1 is SGHTA and CDR2 is FQGTGA in the germline V gene. Trimming took 5 bases from V and 1 from J, leaving 8 bases between them. The CDR3 sequence is CASSPRAQETQYF. The DNA of the CDR3 is TGTGCCAGCAGCCCACGGGCCCAAGAGACCCAGTACTTC.

The V gene is TRBV5-5, the J gene TRBJ2-7, with TRBD1 identical over 8 bases. The CDR3 has 14 amino acids. CDR1 and CDR2 (germline): SGHKS, YYEKEE (reference sequence). Trimming removed 7 bases from V and 5 bases from J; junction bases left unmatched: 11. The CDR3 coding sequence is TGTGCCAGCTCCCCCGGGACAGGCGTCCACGAGCAGTACTTC. It is translated as CASSPGTGVHEQYF.

This clone was seen a single time. This chain links TRBV7-8 with TRBJ2-2; tentative D call: TRBD1 (6 bases). The germline V gene encodes CDR1 SGHVS and CDR2 FQNEAQ. The CDR3 length is 16 residues. V lost 5 bases to trimming and J lost 2 bases, with 15 bases between them. The CDR3: CASSIRGTINTGELFF. The CDR3 DNA follows: TGTGCCAGCAGCATAAGAGGGACAATCAACACCGGGGAGCTGTTTTTT.

The V and J genes are TRBV15 and TRBJ2-5, with 9 bases fitting TRBD2. From germline, CDR1 is LNHNV and CDR2 YYDKDF (reference sequence). V dropped 5 bases and J dropped 4; count of bases not matched to a gene: 5. The CDR3 has 14 residues. CDR3 bases: TGTGCCACCAGCGTCCGCGGGGGGGGAGAGACCCAGTACTTC. Translated, it gives CATSVRGGGETQYF.

The CDR3 sequence is CASSDSGSKGEQFF. The DNA of the CDR3 is TGTGCCAGCAGTGACTCTGGCTCGAAGGGTGAGCAGTTCTTC. The rearrangement uses TRBV6-4 and TRBJ2-1; D gene ambiguous. The germline gives CDR1 MRHNA, CDR2 SNTAGT. V shed 0 bases and J shed 9 bases, with 12 bases lying between them. The CDR3 has 14 amino acids.

This chain connects TRBV19 to TRBJ1-1; weak D call: TRBD1 (6 bases). Trimming shortened V by 4 bases and J by 2 bases, and 17 bases separated the two germline ends. The length of the CDR3 is 16 residues. Germline lookup yields CDR1 LNHDA and CDR2 SQIVND (reference sequence). This CDR3 reads CASSRPGVGGNTEAFF. Here the CDR3 DNA reads TGTGCCAGTAGTAGACCTGGAGTAGGGGGAAACACTGAAGCTTTCTTT.

The V gene is TRBV5-7, the J gene TRBJ1-3, with D possibly TRBD1 on 5 matching bases. TRBV5-7 is marked as an open reading frame, function uncertain. V lost 3 bases, J lost 0 bases, and 19 bases lay in between. The CDR3 loop spans 18 amino acids. CDR3 residues: CASSSPGAGPNSGNTIYF. Here the CDR3 DNA reads TGTGCCAGCAGCTCCCCTGGCGCAGGGCCAAACTCTGGAAACACCATATATTTT.

In this sample, this clone turned up once. CDR3 sequence: CASSSSGRSTPGELFF. CDR3 DNA sequence: TGCGCCAGCAGCTCCTCAGGTCGTTCCACCCCCGGGGAGCTGTTTTTT. The chain combines TRBV5-1 with TRBJ2-2; the D is unclear. Trimming took off 3 bases at V and 6 bases at J, with 18 bases between the two ends. CDR1 and CDR2 from the germline V gene are SGHRS and YFSETQ. The CDR3 has 16 residues.

This clone appeared once. The chain recombines TRBV19 with TRBJ2-4, with a possible D match to TRBD1 (6 bases). Trimming pared 7 bases from V and 1 base from J, leaving 11 bases between. The CDR3 has 14 amino acids. Germline V gene sequence: CDR1 LNHDA, CDR2 SQIVND (reference sequence). In DNA, the CDR3 is TGTGCCAGTACAAACACAGGGGCCAAAAACATTCAGTACTTC. This encodes CASTNTGAKNIQYF. Based on the CDR3 plus reference TRBV19 and TRBJ2-4, the full variable domain is DGGITQSPKYLFRKEGQNVTLSCEQNLNHDAMYWYRQDPGQGLRLIYYSQIVNDFQKGDIAEGYSVSREKKESFPLTVTSAQKNPTAFYLCASTNTGAKNIQYFGAGTRLSVL.

For the CDR3, the DNA is TGTGCCAGCAGCTCCAGCCGACAGGGTCCAAACATTCAGTACTTC. It is translated as CASSSSRQGPNIQYF. The chain uses TRBV2 and TRBJ2-4; 7 positions agree with TRBD1. Germline V gene lookup returns CDR1 SNHLY and CDR2 FYNNEI. J gave up 6 bases and V 6 bases, and 11 bases lay outside the gene matches. This CDR3 comprises 15 residues.

This CDR3 reads CASSFLTGGSATNEKLFF. The CDR3 DNA reads as TGTGCCAGCAGCTTTCTTACAGGGGGCTCTGCAACTAATGAAAAACTGTTTTTT. The V call is TRBV5-4, the J call TRBJ1-4; TRBD1 aligns across 9 bases. V shed 2 bases, J shed 0 bases, and the junction held 8 bases outside the gene matches. CDR1 and CDR2 (germline): SGHNT, YYREEE (reference sequence). The CDR3 consists of 18 residues.

The rearrangement joins TRBV7-9 to TRBJ1-5; D remains unclear. Germline V lookup: CDR1 SEHNR, CDR2 FQNEAQ (reference sequence). The CDR3 spans 10 residues. The V and J ends lost 0 bases and 10 bases respectively, with 1 base between them. The CDR3 sequence is CASSLAPQHF. In DNA form, the CDR3 reads TGTGCCAGCAGCTTAGCACCCCAGCATTTT.

This clone was seen once. The chain recombines TRBV30 with TRBJ2-7; D not resolved. This CDR3 contains 15 residues. The ends were cut back, 4 bases at V and 1 base at J, with 17 bases in the middle. Germline loops: CDR1 GTSNPN, CDR2 SVGIG (reference sequence). The CDR3, as DNA: TGTGCCTGGAACCGGAAGCTAGGCAGTTCCTACGAGCAGTACTTC. This encodes CAWNRKLGSSYEQYF.

The rearrangement uses TRBV11-2 and TRBJ1-6; tentatively, D is TRBD1 (6 bases). V was trimmed by 3 bases and J by 10 bases, leaving 13 bases between them. Germline CDR1 is SGHAT and CDR2 is FQNNGV. This CDR3 comprises 14 residues. The CDR3, as DNA: TGTGCCAGCAGCTTGAACAGGGTGGGATCACCCCTCCACTTT. It codes for CASSLNRVGSPLHF.

The chain employs TRBV5-6 and TRBJ2-1; no definite D call. The CDR3 is 15 amino acids. Deletions cut 2 bases from V and 4 bases from J, with 13 bases between. CDR1 and CDR2 from the germline V gene are SGHDT and YYEEEE. The CDR3 spells CASSFSLLPYNEQFF. CDR3 nucleotide sequence: TGTGCCAGCAGCTTCAGTCTCCTCCCTTACAATGAGCAGTTCTTC.

The CDR3 spells CASSSQQGSNYGYTF. The CDR3 region has the DNA TGTGCCAGCAGCTCGCAACAGGGGTCTAACTATGGCTACACCTTC. J is TRBJ1-2 and V is TRBV7-6, with TRBD1 identical over 7 bases. V shed 4 bases and J 0 bases; nucleotides not matched to a gene: 5. Germline assignment: CDR1 SGHVS and CDR2 FNYEAQ. The CDR3 has 15 residues. Full variable domain (remainder filled in from reference TRBV7-6 and TRBJ1-2): GAGVSQSPRYKVTKRGQDVALRCDPISGHVSLYWYRQALGQGPEFLTYFNYEAQQDKSGLPNDRFSAERPEGSISTLTIQRTEQRDSAMYRCASSSQQGSNYGYTFGSGTRLTVV.

The V gene is TRBV28, the J gene TRBJ1-5; D possibly corresponds to TRBD1 (6 bases). V lost 3 bases and J 5 bases, leaving 14 bases between the germline ends. The CDR3 sequence is 15 residues long. Germline V gene data show CDR1 as MDHEN and CDR2 as SYDVKM. The chain's CDR3 is CASSLVRGGHQPQHF. CDR3 coding DNA: TGTGCCAGCAGTTTGGTGAGGGGGGGGCATCAGCCCCAGCATTTT.

The J gene is TRBJ2-7, the V gene TRBV29-1; TRBD1 might be the D (5 bases). Germline loops: CDR1 SQVTM, CDR2 ANQGSEA. V gave up 3 bases and J gave up 5 bases, with 11 bases separating them. The CDR3 spans 12 residues. The DNA for the CDR3 is TGCAGCGTTGAGTCCGGCAGGGACGAGCAGTACTTC. This codes for CSVESGRDEQYF.